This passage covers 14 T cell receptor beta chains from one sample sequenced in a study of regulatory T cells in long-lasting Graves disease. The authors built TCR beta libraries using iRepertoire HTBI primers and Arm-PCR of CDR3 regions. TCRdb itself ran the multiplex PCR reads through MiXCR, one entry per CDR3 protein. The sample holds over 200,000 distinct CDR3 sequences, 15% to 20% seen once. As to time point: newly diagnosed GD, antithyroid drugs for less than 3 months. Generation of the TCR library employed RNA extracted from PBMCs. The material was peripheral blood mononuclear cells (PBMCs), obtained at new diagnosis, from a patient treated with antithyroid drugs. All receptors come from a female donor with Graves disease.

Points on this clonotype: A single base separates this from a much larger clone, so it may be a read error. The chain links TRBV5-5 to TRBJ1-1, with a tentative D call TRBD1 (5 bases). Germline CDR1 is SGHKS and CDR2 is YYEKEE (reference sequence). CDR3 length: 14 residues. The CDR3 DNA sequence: TGTGCCAGCAGCGGGACGGGCTCGAACACTGAAGCTCTCTTT. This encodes CASSGTGSNTEALF.

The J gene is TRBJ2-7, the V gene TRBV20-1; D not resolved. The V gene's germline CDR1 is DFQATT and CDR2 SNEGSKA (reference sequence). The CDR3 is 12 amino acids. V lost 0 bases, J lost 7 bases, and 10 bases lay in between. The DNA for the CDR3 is TGCAGTGCTAGAGACAGGCGGTGGGAGCAGTACTTC. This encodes CSARDRRWEQYF.

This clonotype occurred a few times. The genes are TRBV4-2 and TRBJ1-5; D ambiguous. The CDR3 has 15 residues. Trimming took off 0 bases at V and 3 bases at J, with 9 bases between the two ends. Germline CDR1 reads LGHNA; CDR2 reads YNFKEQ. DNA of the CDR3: TGTGCCAGCAGCCAAGATCTCAGGAACAATCAGCCCCAGCATTTT. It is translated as CASSQDLRNNQPQHF.

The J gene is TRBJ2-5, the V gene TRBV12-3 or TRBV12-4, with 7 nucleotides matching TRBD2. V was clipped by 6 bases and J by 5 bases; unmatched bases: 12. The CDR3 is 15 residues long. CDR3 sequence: CASSQTSLIGETQYF. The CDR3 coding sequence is TGTGCCAGCAGCCAGACTAGCCTCATCGGGGAGACCCAGTACTTC.

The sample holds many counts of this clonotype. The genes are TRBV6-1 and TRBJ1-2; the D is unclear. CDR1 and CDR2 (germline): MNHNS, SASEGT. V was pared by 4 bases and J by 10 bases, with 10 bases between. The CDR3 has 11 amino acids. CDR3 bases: TGTGCCAGCAGTGTTAATAATATCTACACCTTC. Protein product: CASSVNNIYTF.

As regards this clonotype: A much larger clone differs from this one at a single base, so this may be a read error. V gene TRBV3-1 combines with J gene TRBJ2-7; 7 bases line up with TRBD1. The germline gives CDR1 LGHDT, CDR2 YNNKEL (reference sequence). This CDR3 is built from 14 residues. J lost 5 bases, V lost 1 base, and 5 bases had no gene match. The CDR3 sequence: CASSQAGTVHEQYF. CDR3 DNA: TGTGCCAGCAGCCAAGCCGGGACAGTACACGAGCAGTACTTC.

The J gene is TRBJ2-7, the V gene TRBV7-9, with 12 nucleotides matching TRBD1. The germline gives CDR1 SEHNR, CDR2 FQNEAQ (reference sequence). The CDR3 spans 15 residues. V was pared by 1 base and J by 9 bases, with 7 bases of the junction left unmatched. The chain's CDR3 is CASSLGDRGHGRQYF. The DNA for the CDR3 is TGTGCCAGCAGCTTAGGGGACAGGGGGCACGGGAGGCAGTACTTC.

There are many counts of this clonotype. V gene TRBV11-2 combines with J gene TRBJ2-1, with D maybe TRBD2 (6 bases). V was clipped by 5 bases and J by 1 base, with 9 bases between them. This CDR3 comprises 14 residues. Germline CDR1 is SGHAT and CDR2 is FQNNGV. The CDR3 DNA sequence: TGTGCCAGCAGCCGACTAGATTCCTACAATGAGCAGTTCTTC. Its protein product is CASSRLDSYNEQFF.

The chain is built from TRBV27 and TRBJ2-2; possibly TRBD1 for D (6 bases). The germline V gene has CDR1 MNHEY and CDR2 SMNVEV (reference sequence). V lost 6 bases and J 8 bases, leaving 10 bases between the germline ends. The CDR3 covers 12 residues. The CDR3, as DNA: TGTGCCAGCAGCTACACAGGGGGGGAGCTGTTTTTT. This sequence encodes CASSYTGGELFF.

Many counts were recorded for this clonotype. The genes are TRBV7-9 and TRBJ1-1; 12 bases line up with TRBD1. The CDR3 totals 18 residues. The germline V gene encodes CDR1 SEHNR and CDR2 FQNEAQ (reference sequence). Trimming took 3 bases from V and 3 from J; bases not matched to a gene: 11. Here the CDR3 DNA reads TGTGCCAGCAGCTTCGCGGGGACAGGGGGCGCGGAGGACACTGAAGCTTTCTTT. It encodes CASSFAGTGGAEDTEAFF. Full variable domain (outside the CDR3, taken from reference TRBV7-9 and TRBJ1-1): DTGVSQNPRHKITKRGQNVTFRCDPISEHNRLYWYRQTLGQGPEFLTYFQNEAQLEKSRLLSDRFSAERPKGSFSTLEIQRTEQGDSAMYLCASSFAGTGGAEDTEAFFGQGTRLTVV.

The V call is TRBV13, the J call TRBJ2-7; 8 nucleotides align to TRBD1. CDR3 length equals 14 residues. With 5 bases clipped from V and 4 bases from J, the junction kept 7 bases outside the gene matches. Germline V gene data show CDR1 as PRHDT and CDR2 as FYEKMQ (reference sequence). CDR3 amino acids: CASSTRTGMYEQYF. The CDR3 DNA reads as TGTGCCAGCAGCACGAGGACAGGGATGTACGAGCAGTACTTC.

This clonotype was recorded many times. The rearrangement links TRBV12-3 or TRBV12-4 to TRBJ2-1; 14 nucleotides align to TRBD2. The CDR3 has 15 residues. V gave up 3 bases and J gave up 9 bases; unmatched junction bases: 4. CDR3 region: CASSLGLAGVGEQFF. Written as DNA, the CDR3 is TGTGCCAGCAGTTTGGGACTAGCGGGAGTGGGTGAGCAGTTCTTC.

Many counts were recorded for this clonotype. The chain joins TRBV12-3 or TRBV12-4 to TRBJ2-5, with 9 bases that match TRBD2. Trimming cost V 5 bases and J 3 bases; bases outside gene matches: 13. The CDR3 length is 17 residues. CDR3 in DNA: TGTGCCAGCAGTGCTCCCGGGCTAGCGGGATTGGAAGAGACCCAGTACTTC. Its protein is CASSAPGLAGLEETQYF.

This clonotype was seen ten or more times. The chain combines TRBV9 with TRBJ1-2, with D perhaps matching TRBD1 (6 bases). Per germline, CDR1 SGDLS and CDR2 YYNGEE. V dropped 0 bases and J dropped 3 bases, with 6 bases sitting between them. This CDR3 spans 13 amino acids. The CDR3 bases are TGTGCCAGCAGCGTAGCAGGGGACTATGGCTACACCTTC. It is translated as CASSVAGDYGYTF.